Listed below are T cell receptor beta chains from one sample, sequenced in a study of control samples from healthy donors and cancer patients. Some clones are missing from TCRdb's copy, which holds only in-frame ones; the method was immunoSEQ multiplex PCR. The top ten hold over 8% of the sample, which has more than 60,000 clones, 89% seen once. The sample comprised PBMCs. The receptor source for this set is a woman aged 45-65 years with colorectal cancer. CDR3s include the opening cysteine and the closing phenylalanine or tryptophan. Each record gives: D gene, clone size, V gene, CDR3 length, J gene, CDR3 protein, CDR3 DNA. D genes are given only for firm matches. Expanded clones are given a class, and other clones once, few, many or no size at all.

TRBD1,NA,TRBV19,15,TRBJ1-3,CASSWDRDTGNTIYF,TGTGCCAGTAGTTGGGACAGGGATACTGGAAACACCATATATTTT
TRBD1,NA,TRBV7-9,16,TRBJ1-6,CASSSDRGGYNSPLHF,TGTGCCAGCAGTTCGGACAGGGGAGGGTATAATTCACCCCTCCACTTT
NA,NA,TRBV6-5,16,TRBJ1-3,CASSYSQASSGNTIYF,TGTGCCAGCAGTTACTCCCAGGCGAGCTCTGGAAACACCATATATTTT
TRBD1,NA,TRBV12-3/TRBV12-4,13,TRBJ1-2,CASTRTGEGGYTF,TGTGCCAGCACCAGGACAGGGGAAGGTGGCTACACCTTC
NA,NA,TRBV5-5,16,TRBJ1-3,CASSLARDISGNTIYF,TGTGCCAGCAGCTTGGCCCGGGACATCTCTGGAAACACCATATATTTT
NA,NA,TRBV19,14,TRBJ1-2,CASSVGALAYGYTF,TGTGCCAGTAGTGTAGGGGCGCTGGCCTATGGCTACACCTTC
TRBD1,NA,TRBV12-3/TRBV12-4,13,TRBJ1-5,CASSLTGAQPQHF,TGTGCCAGCAGCCTAACAGGGGCTCAGCCCCAGCATTTT
NA,NA,TRBV5-1,13,TRBJ1-2,CASSLSDLRGYTF,TGCGCCAGCAGCTTGAGCGATCTTAGGGGCTACACCTTC
NA,NA,TRBV6-1,18,TRBJ2-6,CASSEGTHAWAGANVLTF,TGTGCCAGCAGTGAAGGGACTCATGCCTGGGCTGGGGCCAACGTCCTGACTTTC
TRBD1,NA,TRBV7-9,16,TRBJ1-5,CASSLAGTGVEQPQHF,TGTGCCAGCAGCTTAGCCGGGACAGGGGTTGAACAGCCCCAGCATTTT
TRBD1,NA,TRBV7-8,15,TRBJ1-5,CASSPGTGPNQPRHF,TGTGCCAGCAGCCCCGGGACAGGGCCCAATCAGCCCCGGCATTTT
NA,NA,TRBV29-1,12,TRBJ1-3,CSANLSGNTIYF,TGCAGCGCCAACCTAAGCGGAAACACCATATATTTT
NA,once,TRBV27,14,TRBJ2-5,CASSLGRGGETQYF,TGTGCCAGCAGCCTAGGACGGGGCGGGGAGACCCAGTACTTC
NA,NA,TRBV9,13,TRBJ2-3,CASSASGTDTQYF,TGTGCCAGCAGCGCCTCGGGCACAGATACGCAGTATTTT
NA,NA,TRBV19,12,TRBJ1-2,CASSMGSHGYTF,TGTGCCAGTAGTATGGGCAGCCATGGCTACACCTTC
TRBD2,NA,TRBV18,15,TRBJ2-3,CASSPPGTSPDTQYF,TGTGCCAGCTCACCGCCCGGGACTAGCCCAGATACGCAGTATTTT
TRBD1,NA,TRBV6-2/TRBV6-3,12,TRBJ2-2,CASSARTGRLFF,TGTGCCAGCAGTGCACGGACAGGGCGGTTGTTTTTT
NA,NA,TRBV7-2,14,TRBJ2-4,CASSLGGPADIQYF,TGTGCCAGCAGCTTAGGTGGGCCGGCGGACATTCAGTACTTC
NA,NA,TRBV5-1,16,TRBJ2-1,CASSLGLSSSYNEQFF,TGCGCCAGCAGCTTGGGCCTGTCGAGCTCCTACAATGAGCAGTTCTTC
NA,NA,TRBV27,14,TRBJ2-2,CASSFEVNTGELFF,TGTGCCAGCAGTTTCGAGGTTAACACCGGGGAGCTGTTTTTT
TRBD1,NA,TRBV3-1/TRBV3-2,14,TRBJ1-1,CASSQARGYTEAFF,TGTGCCAGCAGCCAAGCCAGGGGGTACACTGAAGCTTTCTTT
NA,NA,TRBV30,11,TRBJ1-2,CAWSAGGGYTF,TGTGCCTGGAGCGCCGGGGGTGGCTACACCTTC
TRBD1,NA,TRBV7-9,19,TRBJ1-6,CASSHSEGQGRSYNSPLHF,TGTGCCAGCAGCCACTCCGAGGGACAGGGTCGCTCCTATAATTCACCCCTCCACTTT
NA,NA,TRBV3-1/TRBV3-2,16,TRBJ2-3,CASSPQRDSCTDTQYF,TGTGCCAGCAGCCCCCAAAGAGATTCTTGCACAGATACGCAGTATTTT
NA,NA,TRBV20-1,11,TRBJ1-1,CSASRGPGSFF,TGCAGTGCTAGTAGGGGACCCGGATCTTTCTTT
TRBD1,NA,TRBV30,17,TRBJ1-4,CAWSPGTGGLGNEKLFF,TGTGCCTGGAGTCCCGGGACAGGGGGTCTCGGTAATGAAAAACTGTTTTTT
NA,NA,TRBV12-5,15,TRBJ2-5,CASGPTGIAQETQYF,TGTGCTAGTGGTCCCACAGGTATCGCACAAGAGACCCAGTACTTC
TRBD1,NA,TRBV7-2,17,TRBJ1-6,CASSLRWDRTYNSPLHF,TGTGCCAGCAGCTTACGCTGGGACAGGACCTATAATTCACCCCTCCACTTT
NA,NA,TRBV4-1,15,TRBJ1-1,CASSQEGTMNTEAFF,TGCGCCAGCAGCCAAGAGGGGACAATGAACACTGAAGCTTTCTTT
NA,NA,TRBV6-1,13,TRBJ2-1,CASSEPGNNEQFF,TGTGCCAGCAGTGAGCCAGGGAATAATGAGCAGTTCTTC
NA,NA,TRBV19,12,TRBJ1-3,CASRGYGNTIYF,TGTGCCAGTAGGGGATATGGAAACACCATATATTTT
TRBD1,NA,TRBV6-5,13,TRBJ2-3,CASSYSKGQGVVF,TGTGCCAGCAGTTACTCCAAGGGACAGGGAGTGGTATTT
NA,NA,TRBV9,12,TRBJ1-2,CASSVGGYGYTF,TGTGCCAGCAGCGTAGGGGGCTATGGCTACACCTTC
NA,NA,TRBV18,14,TRBJ1-2,CASSPPGEIYGYTF,TGTGCCAGCTCGCCACCCGGAGAGATCTATGGCTACACCTTC
TRBD2,NA,TRBV2,15,TRBJ2-1,CASSGSGGGLNEQFF,TGTGCCAGCAGTGGAAGCGGGGGGGGTTTGAATGAGCAGTTCTTC
NA,NA,TRBV9,15,TRBJ2-2,CASSVSQVNTGELFF,TGTGCCAGCAGCGTGAGTCAGGTGAACACCGGGGAGCTGTTTTTT
NA,NA,TRBV4-1,19,TRBJ2-6,CASSQEGAGFSSGANVLTF,TGCGCCAGCAGCCAAGAGGGGGCAGGGTTTAGCTCTGGGGCCAACGTCCTGACTTTC
NA,NA,TRBV27,14,TRBJ1-5,CASRTWGRDQPQHF,TGTGCCAGCAGGACCTGGGGCCGGGATCAGCCCCAGCATTTT
TRBD1,NA,TRBV6-5,15,TRBJ1-5,CASSWGTGVNQPQHF,TGTGCCAGCAGTTGGGGGACAGGGGTTAATCAGCCCCAGCATTTT
NA,NA,TRBV12-3/TRBV12-4,12,TRBJ2-1,CASSQTQVEQFF,TGTGCCAGCAGTCAAACGCAGGTTGAGCAGTTCTTC
TRBD1,once,TRBV6-5,14,TRBJ1-4,CASSRQGFNEKLFF,TGTGCCAGCAGCCGACAGGGGTTTAATGAAAAACTGTTTTTT
TRBD1,NA,TRBV27,15,TRBJ2-1,CASSSSQGWTNEQFF,TGTGCCAGCAGTTCCTCACAGGGGTGGACGAATGAGCAGTTCTTC
NA,NA,TRBV28,13,TRBJ1-2,CASRGGGLYGYTF,TGTGCCAGCCGTGGGGGAGGACTCTATGGCTACACCTTC
NA,once,TRBV7-3,14,TRBJ1-1,CASSLTGISGEAFF,TGTGCCAGCAGCTTAACGGGAATTAGTGGTGAAGCTTTCTTT
NA,NA,TRBV5-5,15,TRBJ1-1,CASSLAVRMNTEAFF,TGTGCCAGCAGCTTGGCCGTCAGGATGAACACTGAAGCTTTCTTT
NA,NA,TRBV10-1,15,TRBJ1-1,CASSESLQGPTEAFF,TGCGCCAGCAGTGAGTCTTTGCAGGGCCCCACTGAAGCTTTCTTT
NA,NA,TRBV5-6,15,TRBJ2-4,CASSFGRRRQGIQYF,TGTGCCAGCAGCTTTGGACGGCGTCGGCAGGGGATTCAGTACTTC
NA,NA,TRBV10-3,14,TRBJ1-2,CAISETRDNYGYTF,TGTGCCATCAGTGAGACCCGGGACAACTATGGCTACACCTTC
NA,NA,TRBV9,15,TRBJ1-6,CASSVAGGENSPLHF,TGTGCCAGCAGCGTAGCCGGGGGGGAAAATTCACCCCTCCACTTT
NA,NA,TRBV6-6,12,TRBJ2-2,CASSFNTGELFF,TGTGCCAGCAGTTTCAACACCGGGGAGCTGTTTTTT
NA,once,TRBV19,14,TRBJ1-5,CASRPTGINQPQHF,TGTGCCAGTAGGCCCACAGGGATAAATCAGCCCCAGCATTTT
TRBD1,NA,TRBV6-5,13,TRBJ2-3,CASQTGSADTQYF,TGTGCCAGCCAGACAGGGAGCGCAGATACGCAGTATTTT
TRBD1,NA,TRBV7-2,16,TRBJ1-6,CASSLRQGVGNSPLHF,TGTGCCAGCAGCTTACGGCAGGGGGTTGGAAATTCACCCCTCCACTTT
NA,once,TRBV6-2/TRBV6-3,18,TRBJ2-6,CASSLARDISSGANVLTF,TGTGCCAGCAGTTTAGCGCGGGACATCAGCTCTGGGGCCAACGTCCTGACTTTC
NA,NA,TRBV7-3,16,TRBJ2-1,CASSPQTVGSYNEQFF,TGTGCCAGCAGCCCCCAGACGGTGGGCTCCTACAATGAGCAGTTCTTC
NA,NA,TRBV9,13,TRBJ2-2,CASSVEATGELFF,TGTGCCAGCAGCGTAGAGGCCACCGGGGAGCTGTTTTTT
NA,NA,TRBV7-9,15,TRBJ1-3,CASSLGRVSGNTIYF,TGTGCCAGCAGCCTCGGACGGGTCTCTGGAAACACCATATATTTT
NA,NA,TRBV5-8,13,TRBJ2-5,CASSLVSPETQYF,TGTGCCAGCAGCTTGGTGTCACCAGAGACCCAGTACTTC
NA,NA,TRBV3-1/TRBV3-2,14,TRBJ2-1,CASSDRRWGAGQFF,TGTGCCAGCAGCGACCGAAGGTGGGGCGCGGGGCAGTTCTTC